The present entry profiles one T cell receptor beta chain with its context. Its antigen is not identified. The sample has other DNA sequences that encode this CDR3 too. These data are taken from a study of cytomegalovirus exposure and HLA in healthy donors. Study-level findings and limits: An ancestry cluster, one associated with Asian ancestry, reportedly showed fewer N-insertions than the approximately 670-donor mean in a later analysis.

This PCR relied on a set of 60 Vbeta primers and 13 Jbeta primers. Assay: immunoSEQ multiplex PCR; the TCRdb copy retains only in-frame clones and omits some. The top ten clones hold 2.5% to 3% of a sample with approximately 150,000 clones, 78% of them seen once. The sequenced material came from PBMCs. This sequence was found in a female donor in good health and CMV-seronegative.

CDR3 DNA sequence: TGCGCCAGCAGCTTGGGACAAGGAGAAGCTTTCTTT. This translates into CASSLGQGEAFF. J is TRBJ1-1 and V is TRBV5-1; D is uncertain. Per germline, CDR1 SGHRS and CDR2 YFSETQ. V was trimmed by 0 bases and J by 8 bases, leaving 8 bases between them. This CDR3 has 12 amino acids.